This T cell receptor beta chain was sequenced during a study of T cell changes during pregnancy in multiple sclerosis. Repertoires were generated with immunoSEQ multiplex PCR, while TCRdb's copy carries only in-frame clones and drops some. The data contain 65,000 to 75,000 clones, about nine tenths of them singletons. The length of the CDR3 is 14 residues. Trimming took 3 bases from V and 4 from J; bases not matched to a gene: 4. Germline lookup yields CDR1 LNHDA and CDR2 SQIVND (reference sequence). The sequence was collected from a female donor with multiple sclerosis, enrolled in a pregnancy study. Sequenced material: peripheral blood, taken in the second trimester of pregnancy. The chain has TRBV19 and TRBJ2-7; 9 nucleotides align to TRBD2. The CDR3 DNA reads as TGTGCCAGTAGTATGTTAGCGGGAGCTTACGAGCAGTACTTC. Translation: CASSMLAGAYEQYF. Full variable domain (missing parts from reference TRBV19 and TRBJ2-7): DGGITQSPKYLFRKEGQNVTLSCEQNLNHDAMYWYRQDPGQGLRLIYYSQIVNDFQKGDIAEGYSVSREKKESFPLTVTSAQKNPTAFYLCASSMLAGAYEQYFGPGTRLTVT.